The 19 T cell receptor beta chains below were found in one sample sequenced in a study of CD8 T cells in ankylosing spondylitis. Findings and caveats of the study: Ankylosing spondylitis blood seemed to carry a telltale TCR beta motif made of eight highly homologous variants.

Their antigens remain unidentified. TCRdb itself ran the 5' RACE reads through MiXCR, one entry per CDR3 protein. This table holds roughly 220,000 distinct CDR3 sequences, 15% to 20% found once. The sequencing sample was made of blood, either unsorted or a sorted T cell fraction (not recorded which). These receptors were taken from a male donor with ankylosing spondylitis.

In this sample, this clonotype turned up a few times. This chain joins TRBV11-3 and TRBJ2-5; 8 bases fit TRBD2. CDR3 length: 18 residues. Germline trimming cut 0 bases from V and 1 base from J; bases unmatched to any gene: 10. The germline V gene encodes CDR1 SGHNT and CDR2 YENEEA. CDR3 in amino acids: CASSLERRAGELQETQYF. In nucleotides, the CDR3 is TGTGCCAGCAGCTTAGAAAGAAGAGCGGGAGAGCTCCAAGAGACCCAGTACTTC.

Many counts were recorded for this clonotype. CDR3 nucleotides: TGTGCCAGCAGTTTAGTAGGGGAGCTGGATACGCAGTATTTT. Amino acid sequence: CASSLVGELDTQYF. The chain has TRBV12-3 or TRBV12-4 and TRBJ2-3; D tentatively fits TRBD1 or TRBD2 (5 bases each). V was shortened by 1 base and J by 6 bases, with 11 bases between the two germline ends. This CDR3 is 14 amino acids long.

CDR3 residues: CASSAAGGQNEKLFF. CDR3 nucleotides: TGTGCCAGCAGCGCAGCCGGGGGTCAGAATGAAAAACTGTTTTTT. The rearrangement links TRBV7-9 to TRBJ1-4; perhaps TRBD1 as D (5 bases). This CDR3 region has 15 residues. Trimming removed 5 bases at V and 5 bases at J, with 15 bases between. From germline, CDR1 is SEHNR and CDR2 FQNEAQ (reference sequence).

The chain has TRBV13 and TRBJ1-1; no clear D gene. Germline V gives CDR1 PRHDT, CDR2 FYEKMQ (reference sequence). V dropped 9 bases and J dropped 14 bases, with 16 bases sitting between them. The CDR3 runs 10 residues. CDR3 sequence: CAREEGGSFF. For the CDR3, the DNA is TGTGCCAGGGAGGAGGGCGGGTCATTCTTT.

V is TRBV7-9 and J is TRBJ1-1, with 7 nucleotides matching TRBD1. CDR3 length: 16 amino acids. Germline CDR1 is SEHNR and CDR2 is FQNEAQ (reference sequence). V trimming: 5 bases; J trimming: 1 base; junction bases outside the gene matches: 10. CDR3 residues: CASSPNSQGENTEAFF. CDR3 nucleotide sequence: TGTGCCAGCAGCCCAAATTCCCAGGGGGAGAACACTGAAGCTTTCTTT.

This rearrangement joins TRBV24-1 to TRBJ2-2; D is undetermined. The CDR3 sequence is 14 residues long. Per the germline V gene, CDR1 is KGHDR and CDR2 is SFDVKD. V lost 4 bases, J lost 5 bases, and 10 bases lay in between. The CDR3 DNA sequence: TGTGCCACCAGTGACCACGGGTCAACCGGGGAGCTGTTTTTT. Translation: CATSDHGSTGELFF.

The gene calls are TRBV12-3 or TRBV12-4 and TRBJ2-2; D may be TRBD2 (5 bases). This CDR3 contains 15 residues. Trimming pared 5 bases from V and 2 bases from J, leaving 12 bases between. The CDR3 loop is CASSRRTLNTGELFF. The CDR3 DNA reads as TGTGCCAGCAGTAGGAGGACCCTCAACACCGGGGAGCTGTTTTTT.

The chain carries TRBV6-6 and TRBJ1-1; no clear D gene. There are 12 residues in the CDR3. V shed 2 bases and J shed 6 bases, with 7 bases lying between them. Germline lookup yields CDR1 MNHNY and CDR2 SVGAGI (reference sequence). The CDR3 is CASSYGLAEAFF. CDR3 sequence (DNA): TGTGCCAGCAGTTACGGGTTAGCTGAAGCTTTCTTT.

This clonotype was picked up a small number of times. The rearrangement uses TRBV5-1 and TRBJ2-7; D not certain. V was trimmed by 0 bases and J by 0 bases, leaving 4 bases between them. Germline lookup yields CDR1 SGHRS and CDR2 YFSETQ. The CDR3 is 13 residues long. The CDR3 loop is CASSLEDSYEQYF. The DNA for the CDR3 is TGCGCCAGCAGCTTGGAAGACTCCTACGAGCAGTACTTC.

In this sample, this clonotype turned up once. The CDR3 spells CASSFAGTTDQPQHF. The CDR3 nucleotides read TGCGCCAGCAGCTTTGCCGGGACAACCGATCAGCCCCAGCATTTT. The V call is TRBV4-1, the J call TRBJ1-5, with D possibly being TRBD1 (6 bases). The CDR3 spans 15 residues. Deletions cut 5 bases from V and 5 bases from J, with 16 bases between. Germline-derived CDR1 and CDR2 are MGHRA and YSYEKL.

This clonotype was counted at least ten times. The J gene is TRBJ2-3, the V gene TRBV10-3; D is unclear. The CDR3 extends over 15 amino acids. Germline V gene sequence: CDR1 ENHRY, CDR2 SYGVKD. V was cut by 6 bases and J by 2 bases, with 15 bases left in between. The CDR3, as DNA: TGTGCCATCAGCGGCCCTGATCGGAACACAGATACGCAGTATTTT. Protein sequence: CAISGPDRNTDTQYF.

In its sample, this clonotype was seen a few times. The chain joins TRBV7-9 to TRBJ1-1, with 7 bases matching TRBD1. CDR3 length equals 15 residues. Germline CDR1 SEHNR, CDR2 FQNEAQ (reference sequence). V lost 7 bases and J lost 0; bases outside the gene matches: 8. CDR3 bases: TGTGCCAGCAACAATCGACAGGGTTTGAACACTGAAGCTTTCTTT. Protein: CASNNRQGLNTEAFF.

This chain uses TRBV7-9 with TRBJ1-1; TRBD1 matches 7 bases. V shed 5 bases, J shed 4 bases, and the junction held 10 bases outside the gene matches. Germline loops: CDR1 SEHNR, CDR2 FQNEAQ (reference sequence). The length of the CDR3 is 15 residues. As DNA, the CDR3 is TGTGCCAGCAGCCCTAACAGGGGTCCGGGCACTGAAGCTTTCTTT. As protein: CASSPNRGPGTEAFF.

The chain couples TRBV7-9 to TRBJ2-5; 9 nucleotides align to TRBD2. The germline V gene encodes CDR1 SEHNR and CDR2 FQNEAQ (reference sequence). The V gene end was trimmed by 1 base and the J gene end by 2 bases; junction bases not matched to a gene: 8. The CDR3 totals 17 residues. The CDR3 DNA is TGTGCCAGCAGCTTAGTCTCTAGCGGGATTCCTCAAGAGACCCAGTACTTC. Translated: CASSLVSSGIPQETQYF.

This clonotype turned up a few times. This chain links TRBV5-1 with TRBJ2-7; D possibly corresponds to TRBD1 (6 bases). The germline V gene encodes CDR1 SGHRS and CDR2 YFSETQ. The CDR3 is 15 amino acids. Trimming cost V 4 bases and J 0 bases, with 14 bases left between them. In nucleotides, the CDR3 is TGCGCCAGCAGCCCCCCGGACAGAAGCTCCTACGAGCAGTACTTC. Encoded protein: CASSPPDRSSYEQYF.

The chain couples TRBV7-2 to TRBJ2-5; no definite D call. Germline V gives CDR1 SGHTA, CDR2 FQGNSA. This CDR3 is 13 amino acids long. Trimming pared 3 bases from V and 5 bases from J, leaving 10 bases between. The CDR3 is CASSFVPWETQYF. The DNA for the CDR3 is TGTGCCAGCAGCTTTGTCCCTTGGGAGACCCAGTACTTC.

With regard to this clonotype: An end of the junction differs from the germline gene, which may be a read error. CDR3 sequence reads: CASSGGQVQSYQETQHF. The DNA for the CDR3 is TGTGCCAGCAGTGGGGGACAGGTACAATCGTACCAAGAGACCCAGCACTTC. The chain has TRBV25-1 and TRBJ2-5; 8 nucleotides line up with TRBD1. CDR1 MGHDK and CDR2 SYGVNS come from the germline V gene. The CDR3 length is 17 residues. Complete variable domain (other parts from reference TRBV25-1 and TRBJ2-5): EADIYQTPRYLVIGTGKKITLECSQTMGHDKMYWYQQDPGMELHLIHYSYGVNSTEKGDLSSESTVSRIRTEHFPLTLESARPSHTSQYLCASSGGQVQSYQETQHFGPGTRLLVL.

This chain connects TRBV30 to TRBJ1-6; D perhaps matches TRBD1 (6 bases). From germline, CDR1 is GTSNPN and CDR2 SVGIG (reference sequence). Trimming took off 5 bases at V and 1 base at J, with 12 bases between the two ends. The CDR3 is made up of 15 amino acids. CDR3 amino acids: CAWDDRRSYNSPLHF. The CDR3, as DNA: TGTGCCTGGGACGACAGGAGGTCCTATAATTCACCCCTCCACTTT.

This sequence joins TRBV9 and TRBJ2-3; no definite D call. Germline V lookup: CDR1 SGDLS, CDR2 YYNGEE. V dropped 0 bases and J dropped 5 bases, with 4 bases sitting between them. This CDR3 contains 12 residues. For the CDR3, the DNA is TGTGCCAGCAGCGTAGATGGAGATACGCAGTATTTT. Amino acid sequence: CASSVDGDTQYF.